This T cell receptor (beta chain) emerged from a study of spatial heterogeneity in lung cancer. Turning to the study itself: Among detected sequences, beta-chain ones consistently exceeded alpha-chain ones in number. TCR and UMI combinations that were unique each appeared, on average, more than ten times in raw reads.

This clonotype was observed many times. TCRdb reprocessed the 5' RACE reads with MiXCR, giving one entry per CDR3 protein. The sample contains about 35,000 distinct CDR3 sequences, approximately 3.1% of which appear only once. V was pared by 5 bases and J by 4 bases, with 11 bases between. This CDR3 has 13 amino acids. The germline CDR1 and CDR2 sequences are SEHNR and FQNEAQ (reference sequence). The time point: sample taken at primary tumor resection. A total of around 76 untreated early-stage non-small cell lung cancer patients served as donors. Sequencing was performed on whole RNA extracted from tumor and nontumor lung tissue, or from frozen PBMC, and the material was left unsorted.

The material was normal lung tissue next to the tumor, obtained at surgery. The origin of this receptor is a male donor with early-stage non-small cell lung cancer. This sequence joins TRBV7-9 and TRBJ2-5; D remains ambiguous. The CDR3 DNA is TGTGCCAGCAGCCCCGTCGGACCAGAGACCCAGTACTTC. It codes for CASSPVGPETQYF.